The 16 T cell receptor beta chains below all came from one sample that was sequenced in a study of PD-L1 blockade in urothelial cancer. Noted time point: peripheral blood 6 weeks after treatment start. TCRdb's copy holds only in-frame clones and misses some; the assay was immunoSEQ multiplex PCR. The repertoire holds more than 95,000 clones, with around 86% as singletons. Sequenced material: PBMCs, taken around atezolizumab (anti-PD-L1) treatment. The receptor set was obtained from a man aged 45-65 years with urothelial cancer.

The rearrangement joins TRBV13 to TRBJ1-2, with D uncertain. Trimming took off 1 base at V and 0 bases at J, with 12 bases between the two ends. CDR1 is PRHDT and CDR2 is FYEKMQ in the germline V gene (reference sequence). The length of the CDR3 is 16 residues. The CDR3 DNA follows: TGTGCCAGCAGCTTAGATTTATCGAGAACTAACTATGGCTACACCTTC. Protein product: CASSLDLSRTNYGYTF.

The chain has TRBV28 and TRBJ1-3, with a weak D call TRBD1 (6 bases). This CDR3 region has 17 residues. Between the trimmed V and J ends, which lost 6 bases and 3 bases, there was a span of 21 bases. The germline V gene has CDR1 MDHEN and CDR2 SYDVKM. This CDR3 is CASSPPQGLLFGNTIYF. Written as DNA, the CDR3 is TGTGCCAGCAGCCCCCCCCAGGGGCTCTTATTTGGAAACACCATATATTTT.

To note about this clone: The sample holds other DNA sequences that translate to the same CDR3. The V call is TRBV5-4, the J call TRBJ2-7, with D maybe TRBD2 (5 bases). Trimming removed 3 bases from V and 1 base from J, with 8 bases in between. The V gene's germline CDR1 is SGHNT and CDR2 YYREEE (reference sequence). This CDR3 region has 13 residues. The CDR3 loop reads CASSSRDSYEQYF. The CDR3 DNA sequence: TGTGCCAGCAGCTCACGGGATTCCTACGAGCAGTACTTC.

This clone was observed a single time. CDR3 coding DNA: TGTGCCAGCAGTTGGGACAGCTCGGGGTCACCCCTCCACTTT. This translates into CASSWDSSGSPLHF. The rearrangement joins TRBV6-6 to TRBJ1-6, with TRBD1 matching 7 bases. Trimming removed 4 bases from V and 10 bases from J; junction bases left unmatched: 7. The CDR3 runs to 14 residues. Per germline, CDR1 MNHNY and CDR2 SVGAGI (reference sequence).

In its sample, this clone was seen a few times. V and J are TRBV19 and TRBJ1-4; D is possibly TRBD1 (6 bases). Germline assignment: CDR1 LNHDA and CDR2 SQIVND (reference sequence). The CDR3 sequence is 16 residues long. V was trimmed by 6 bases and J by 3 bases, leaving 17 bases between them. The CDR3 bases are TGTGCCAGTAGACCCACAGGGTACGGTCCTAATGAAAAACTGTTTTTT. Amino acid sequence: CASRPTGYGPNEKLFF.

This sequence joins TRBV30 and TRBJ1-3, with D perhaps TRBD1 (5 bases). The V gene's germline CDR1 is GTSNPN and CDR2 SVGIG (reference sequence). This CDR3 contains 13 residues. V was cut by 3 bases and J by 2 bases, with 8 bases left in between. The CDR3 is CAWSAGPGNTIYF. The CDR3 DNA reads TGTGCCTGGAGCGCAGGGCCTGGAAACACCATATATTTT.

The rearrangement uses TRBV5-4 and TRBJ1-6, with a possible D match to TRBD1 (5 bases). Trimming removed 0 bases from V and 7 bases from J, with 20 bases in between. The CDR3 loop spans 18 amino acids. The germline V gene has CDR1 SGHNT and CDR2 YYREEE (reference sequence). The CDR3 nucleotides read TGTGCCAGCAGCTTGGGAGTTTTCGGGACCGGGAGAAATTCACCCCTCCACTTT. Amino acid sequence: CASSLGVFGTGRNSPLHF.

V is TRBV19 and J is TRBJ1-1; the match to TRBD1 covers 12 bases. The CDR3 runs to 19 residues. V gave up 3 bases and J gave up 1 base; unmatched junction bases: 12. Germline CDR1 is LNHDA and CDR2 is SQIVND (reference sequence). The CDR3 region has the DNA TGTGCCAGTAGTATGGGGTGGGGACAGGGGGCTTCTAGGAACACTGAAGCTTTCTTT. Encoded protein: CASSMGWGQGASRNTEAFF.

The chain has TRBV6-1 and TRBJ1-5; D gene uncertain. Germline V gives CDR1 MNHNS, CDR2 SASEGT. The germline V and J ends were trimmed by 4 bases and 4 bases, with 11 bases remaining between them. The CDR3 spans 14 residues. CDR3 amino acids: CASSVFDTNQPQHF. The CDR3 region has the DNA TGTGCCAGCAGTGTTTTCGACACGAATCAGCCCCAGCATTTT.

A few counts support this clone. Here the CDR3 reads CASSLGLLEKAFF. In nucleotides, the CDR3 is TGTGCCAGCAGCTTAGGACTTTTAGAGAAAGCTTTCTTT. This rearrangement joins TRBV7-9 to TRBJ1-1; D ambiguous. Germline V CDR1 and CDR2: SEHNR, FQNEAQ (reference sequence). The CDR3 sequence is 13 residues long. The V and J ends lost 1 base and 9 bases respectively, with 12 bases between them.

The rearrangement joins TRBV30 to TRBJ2-4; D may be TRBD1 (6 bases). V lost 5 bases and J 6 bases, leaving 8 bases between the germline ends. The CDR3 contains 11 residues. The germline CDR1 and CDR2 sequences are GTSNPN and SVGIG (reference sequence). CDR3 region: CAWGQSNIQYF. CDR3 DNA sequence: TGTGCCTGGGGACAGTCAAACATTCAGTACTTC.

This chain links TRBV28 with TRBJ1-1, with D maybe TRBD1 (6 bases). The CDR3 is made up of 16 amino acids. V was clipped by 6 bases and J by 0 bases, with 17 bases between them. Germline lookup yields CDR1 MDHEN and CDR2 SYDVKM. The CDR3 coding sequence is TGTGCCAGCAGGTACAGGGCAGGGGCCTTGAACACTGAAGCTTTCTTT. It translates to CASRYRAGALNTEAFF.

The rearrangement links TRBV6-6 to TRBJ1-1, with D perhaps matching TRBD1 (5 bases). Germline CDR1 and CDR2: MNHNY and SVGAGI (reference sequence). Trimming shortened V by 5 bases and J by 3 bases, and 13 bases separated the two germline ends. This CDR3 comprises 14 residues. The CDR3 bases are TGTGCCAGCAGTATCTACGGGACTGACACTGAAGCTTTCTTT. Protein: CASSIYGTDTEAFF.

The rearrangement joins TRBV30 to TRBJ1-6; TRBD1 agrees at 9 bases. The junction had 13 bases not matched to a gene; V was cut back by 1 base and J by 9 bases. Germline V gene sequence: CDR1 GTSNPN, CDR2 SVGIG (reference sequence). There are 17 residues in the CDR3. CDR3 sequence: CAWSAWLSQGAASPLHF. The CDR3 DNA reads TGTGCCTGGAGTGCCTGGCTCTCACAGGGGGCGGCTTCACCCCTCCACTTT. The whole variable domain, filled in from reference TRBV30 and TRBJ1-6, reads SQTIHQWPATLVQPVGSPLSLECTVEGTSNPNLYWYRQAAGRGLQLLFYSVGIGQISSEVPQNLSASRPQDRQFILSSKKLLLSDSGFYLCAWSAWLSQGAASPLHFGNGTRLTVT.

The chain couples TRBV28 to TRBJ1-5; a weak D match, TRBD1 (6 bases). Trimming removed 6 bases at V and 11 bases at J, with 17 bases between. There are 13 residues in the CDR3. Germline assignment: CDR1 MDHEN and CDR2 SYDVKM. In DNA form, the CDR3 reads TGTGCCAGCAGCCTCGGACAGTTCGGGGCCCAGCATTTT. It specifies CASSLGQFGAQHF.

This rearrangement joins TRBV7-3 to TRBJ2-1; 10 bases align to TRBD2. Germline CDR1 SGHTA, CDR2 FQGTGA. V dropped 3 bases and J dropped 10; count of bases not matched to a gene: 12. The CDR3 contains 16 residues. The chain's CDR3 is CASSFSPPSGSNEQFF. In DNA form, the CDR3 reads TGTGCCAGCAGCTTTTCCCCCCCTAGCGGGAGCAACGAGCAGTTCTTC.